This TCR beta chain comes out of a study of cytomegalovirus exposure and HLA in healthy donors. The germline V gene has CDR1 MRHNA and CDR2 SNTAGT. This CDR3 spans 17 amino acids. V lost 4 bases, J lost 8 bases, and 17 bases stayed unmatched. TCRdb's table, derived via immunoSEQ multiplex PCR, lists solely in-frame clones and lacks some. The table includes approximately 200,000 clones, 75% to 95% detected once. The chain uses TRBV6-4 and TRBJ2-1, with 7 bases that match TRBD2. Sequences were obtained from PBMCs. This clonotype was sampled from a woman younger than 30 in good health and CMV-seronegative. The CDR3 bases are TGTGCCAGCAGTGGAAGCGGGGCGCTAGCGGATGTGGATGAGCAGTTCTTC. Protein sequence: CASSGSGALADVDEQFF.